A single TCR beta chain is shown here with its context. This sample was included in a study of technical replicates of blood from a handful of donors. TCRdb's copy holds only in-frame clones and misses some; the assay was immunoSEQ multiplex PCR. The table includes just over 60,000 clones, approximately 89% detected once. This CDR3 comprises 15 residues. The germline gives CDR1 MNHEY, CDR2 SMNVEV (reference sequence). V was clipped by 0 bases and J by 4 bases, with 12 bases between them. The chain couples TRBV27 to TRBJ1-2, with D possibly TRBD1 on 5 matching bases. This TCR was sampled from a human donor in good health. Some clones in this sample may be carry-over from other donors' samples. Sequencing was performed on PBMCs. The CDR3 here is CASSLSEGPGYGYTF. CDR3 in DNA: TGTGCCAGCAGTTTATCGGAGGGGCCAGGCTATGGCTACACCTTC.